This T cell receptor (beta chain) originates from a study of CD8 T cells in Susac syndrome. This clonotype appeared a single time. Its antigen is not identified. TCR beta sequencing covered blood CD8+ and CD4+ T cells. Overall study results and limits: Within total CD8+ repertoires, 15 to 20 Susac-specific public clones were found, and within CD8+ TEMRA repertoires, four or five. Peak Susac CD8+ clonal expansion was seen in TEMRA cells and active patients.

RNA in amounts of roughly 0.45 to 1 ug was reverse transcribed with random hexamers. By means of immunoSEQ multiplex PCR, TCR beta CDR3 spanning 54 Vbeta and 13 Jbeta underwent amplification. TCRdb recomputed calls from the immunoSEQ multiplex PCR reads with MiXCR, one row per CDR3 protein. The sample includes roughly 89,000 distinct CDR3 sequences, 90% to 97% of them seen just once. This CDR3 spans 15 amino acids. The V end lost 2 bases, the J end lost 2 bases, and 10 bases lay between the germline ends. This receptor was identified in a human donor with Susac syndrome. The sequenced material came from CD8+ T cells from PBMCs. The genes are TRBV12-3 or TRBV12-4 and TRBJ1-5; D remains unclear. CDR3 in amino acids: CASSLKGIGNQPQHF. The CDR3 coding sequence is TGTGCCAGCAGTTTAAAAGGGATTGGCAATCAGCCCCAGCATTTT.